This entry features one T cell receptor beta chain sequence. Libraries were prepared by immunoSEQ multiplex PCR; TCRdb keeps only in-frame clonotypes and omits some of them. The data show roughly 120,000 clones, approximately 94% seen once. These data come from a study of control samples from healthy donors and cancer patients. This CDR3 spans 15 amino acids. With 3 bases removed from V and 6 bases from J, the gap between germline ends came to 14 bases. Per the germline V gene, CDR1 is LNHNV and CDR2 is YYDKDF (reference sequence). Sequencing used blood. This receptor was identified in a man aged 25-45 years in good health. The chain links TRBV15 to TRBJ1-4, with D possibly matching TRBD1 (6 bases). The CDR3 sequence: CATSRVGQSDEKLFF. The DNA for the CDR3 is TGTGCCACCAGCAGGGTTGGACAGTCGGATGAAAAACTGTTTTTT.